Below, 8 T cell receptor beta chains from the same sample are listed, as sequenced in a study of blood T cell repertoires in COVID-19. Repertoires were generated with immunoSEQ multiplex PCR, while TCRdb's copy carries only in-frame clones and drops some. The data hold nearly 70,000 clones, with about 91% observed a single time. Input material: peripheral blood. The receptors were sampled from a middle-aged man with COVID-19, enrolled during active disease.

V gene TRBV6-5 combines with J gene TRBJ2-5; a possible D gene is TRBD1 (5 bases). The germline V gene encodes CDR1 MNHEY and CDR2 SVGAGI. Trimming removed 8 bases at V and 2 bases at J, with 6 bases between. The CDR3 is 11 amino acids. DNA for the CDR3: TGTGCCAGCTGGACACAAGAGACCCAGTACTTC. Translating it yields CASWTQETQYF.

CDR3 sequence: CASSYQGNEKLFF. In nucleotides, the CDR3 is TGCGCCAGCAGTTACCAGGGGAATGAAAAACTGTTTTTT. V and J are TRBV10-2 and TRBJ1-4; perhaps TRBD1 as D (6 bases). Germline assignment: CDR1 WSHSY and CDR2 SAAADI. The V end lost 5 bases, the J end lost 5 bases, and 9 bases lay between the germline ends. There are 13 residues in the CDR3.

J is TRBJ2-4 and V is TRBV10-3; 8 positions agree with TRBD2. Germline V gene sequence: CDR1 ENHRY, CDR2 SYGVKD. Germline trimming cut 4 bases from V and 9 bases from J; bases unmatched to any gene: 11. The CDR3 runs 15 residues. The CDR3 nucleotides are TGTGCCATCAGTGCGGAGCGGGGGCCCCCCCCCATTCAGTACTTC. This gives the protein CAISAERGPPPIQYF.

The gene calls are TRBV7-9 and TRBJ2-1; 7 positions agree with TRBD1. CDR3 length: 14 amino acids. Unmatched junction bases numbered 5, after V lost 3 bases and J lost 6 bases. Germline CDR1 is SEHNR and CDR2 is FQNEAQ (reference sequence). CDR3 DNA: TGTGCCAGCAGCTTTTCGGCAGGGGGCAATGAGCAGTTCTTC. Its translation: CASSFSAGGNEQFF.

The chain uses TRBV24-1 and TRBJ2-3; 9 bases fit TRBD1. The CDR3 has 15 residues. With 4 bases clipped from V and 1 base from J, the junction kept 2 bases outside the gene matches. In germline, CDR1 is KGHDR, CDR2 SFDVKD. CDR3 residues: CATSDRTGGTDTQYF. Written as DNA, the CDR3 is TGTGCCACCAGTGACCGGACAGGGGGCACAGATACGCAGTATTTT.

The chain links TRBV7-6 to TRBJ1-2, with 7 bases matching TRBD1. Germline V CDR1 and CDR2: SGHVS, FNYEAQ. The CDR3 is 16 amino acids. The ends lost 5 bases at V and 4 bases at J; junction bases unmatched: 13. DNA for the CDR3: TGTGCCAGCAGCCCAGGGGGGACTTTAGGCCTCTATGGCTACACCTTC. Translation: CASSPGGTLGLYGYTF.

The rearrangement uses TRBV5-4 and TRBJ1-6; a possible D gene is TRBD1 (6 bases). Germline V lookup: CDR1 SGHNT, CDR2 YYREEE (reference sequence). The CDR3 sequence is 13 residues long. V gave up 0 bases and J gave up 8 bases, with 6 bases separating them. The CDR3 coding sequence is TGTGCCAGCAGCTTGGAGGGGGATTCACCCCTCCACTTT. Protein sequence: CASSLEGDSPLHF.

The CDR3 loop reads CASSHKGNEQFF. The CDR3 bases are TGTGCCAGCAGCCACAAGGGGAATGAGCAGTTCTTC. The chain couples TRBV5-4 to TRBJ2-1; D perhaps matches TRBD1 (5 bases). The germline V and J ends were trimmed by 4 bases and 7 bases, with 9 bases remaining between them. This CDR3 region has 12 residues. The germline V gene encodes CDR1 SGHNT and CDR2 YYREEE (reference sequence).